A single sample gave rise to the 27 T cell receptor beta chains below, sequenced in a study of CD8+CD57+ T cells in acquired aplastic anemia (dated by TCRdb to 2017 to 2018). Study-level results and caveats: In patients, decreased diversity was observed in CD8+CD57+ cells compared with total CD4+ and CD8+ cell pools.

These receptors are not linked to any known antigen. The patients picked for sequencing were ones in whom flow cytometry had shown an expansion of CD8+CD57+ cells. Data came from an Illumina HiSeq 2000. Genomic DNA served as template for TCR beta VDJ combination and CDR3 sequence profiling. Clones were called with MiXCR by TCRdb after fastp trimmed the public reads at Q25, and only in-frame beta chains were retained. Each entry merges the rows of one CDR3 protein and shows their most common DNA and genes. This sample lists about 20,000 distinct CDR3 sequences; 30% to 40% were detected once. Of the sample, 87% falls within the top ten clones. What was sequenced was CD8+CD57+ T cells sorted from PBMCs. The cell subset or site tag for this specimen amounts to: bead-enriched CD8+CD57+ effector memory T cells from SAA patients. The receptors stem from a human donor with aplastic anemia.

This chain links TRBV20-1 with TRBJ1-5; 8 nucleotides line up with TRBD1. The CDR3 sequence is 15 residues long. Germline loops: CDR1 DFQATT, CDR2 SNEGSKA (reference sequence). J lost 2 bases, V lost 6 bases, and 9 bases had no gene match. The CDR3 nucleotides are TGCAGTGCCGTACTGGGGGGACAGGGCAATCAGCCCCAGCATTTT. Translating it yields CSAVLGGQGNQPQHF.

This clonotype was picked up many times. The J gene is TRBJ1-1, the V gene TRBV5-6; D is ambiguous. Trimming pared 4 bases from V and 6 bases from J, leaving 13 bases between. The CDR3 loop spans 13 amino acids. CDR1 is SGHDT, CDR2 YYEEEE, per germline. CDR3 loop: CASSPVSGAEAFF. Here the CDR3 DNA reads TGTGCCAGCAGCCCCGTTTCGGGAGCTGAAGCTTTCTTT.

The rearrangement links TRBV12-5 to TRBJ2-3; TRBD1 agrees at 9 bases. Losses at the gene ends were 4 bases for V and 5 bases for J; bases not matched to a gene: 10. The CDR3 consists of 16 residues. The germline CDR1 and CDR2 sequences are LGHNT and FRNRAP. For the CDR3, the DNA is TGTGCTAGTGGTTCCATCGCGACAGGGGGTCTAGATACGCAGTATTTT. Translated: CASGSIATGGLDTQYF.

The table lists this clonotype with many counts. The genes are TRBV6-5 and TRBJ1-1; no reliable D call. This CDR3 spans 13 amino acids. V shed 2 bases and J shed 5 bases, with 9 bases lying between them. Germline values: CDR1 MNHEY, CDR2 SVGAGI. The CDR3: CASSYGAGTEAFF. CDR3 sequence (DNA): TGTGCCAGCAGTTACGGTGCGGGAACTGAAGCTTTCTTT.

This clonotype was detected ten times or more. The rearrangement joins TRBV5-8 to TRBJ2-7; 9 nucleotides match TRBD1. Germline V lookup: CDR1 SGHTS, CDR2 YDEGEE. This CDR3 comprises 12 residues. The V gene end was trimmed by 3 bases and the J gene end by 6 bases; junction bases not matched to a gene: 1. The CDR3 nucleotides read TGTGCCAGCAGCTGGGACAGGGTCGAGCAGTACTTC. Translating it yields CASSWDRVEQYF.

This sequence joins TRBV2 and TRBJ1-5; 10 positions agree with TRBD1. V lost 4 bases to trimming and J lost 6 bases; unmatched junction nucleotides: 9. The CDR3 has 16 residues. Germline assignment: CDR1 SNHLY and CDR2 FYNNEI. CDR3 region: CASSGTGGTGGQPQHF. In DNA form, the CDR3 reads TGTGCCAGCAGTGGGACAGGGGGGACGGGGGGTCAGCCCCAGCATTTT. Full variable domain (missing parts from reference TRBV2 and TRBJ1-5): EPEVTQTPSHQVTQMGQEVILRCVPISNHLYFYWYRQILGQKVEFLVSFYNNEISEKSEIFDDQFSVERPDGSNFTLKIRSTKLEDSAMYFCASSGTGGTGGQPQHFGDGTRLSIL.

The rearrangement joins TRBV6-6 to TRBJ2-5; tentatively, D is TRBD2 (6 bases). There are 11 residues in the CDR3. The germline V and J ends were trimmed by 11 bases and 5 bases, with 12 bases remaining between them. Germline V gene data show CDR1 as MNHNY and CDR2 as SVGAGI (reference sequence). The CDR3 reads CAGGVGETQYF. The CDR3 DNA follows: TGTGCCGGAGGGGTTGGGGAGACCCAGTACTTC.

CDR3 sequence reads: CASSLMVDNEQFF. For the CDR3, the DNA is TGTGCCAGCAGTTTAATGGTGGACAATGAGCAGTTCTTC. This chain uses TRBV28 with TRBJ2-1, with D unresolved. CDR1 and CDR2 (germline): MDHEN, SYDVKM. The ends were cut back, 2 bases at V and 5 bases at J, with 7 bases in the middle. The CDR3 consists of 13 residues.

This clonotype was seen a few times. The chain carries TRBV6-2 or TRBV6-3 and TRBJ2-7; tentative D call: TRBD2 (5 bases). The germline CDR1 and CDR2 sequences are MNHEY and SVGEGT. This CDR3 spans 12 amino acids. Between the trimmed V and J ends, which lost 7 bases and 4 bases, there was a span of 11 bases. The CDR3 region has the DNA TGTGCCAGCACTGAGGGCGGTTACGAGCAGTACTTC. Translation gives CASTEGGYEQYF.

The chain combines TRBV7-8 with TRBJ2-1; TRBD1 agrees at 10 bases. Losses at the gene ends were 2 bases for V and 2 bases for J; bases not matched to a gene: 6. The germline V gene encodes CDR1 SGHVS and CDR2 FQNEAQ. The CDR3 contains 17 residues. CDR3: CASSLCLGTGAYNEQFF. For the CDR3, the DNA is TGTGCCAGCAGCTTATGCCTCGGGACAGGGGCCTACAATGAGCAGTTCTTC.

The gene calls are TRBV9 and TRBJ2-2; D is ambiguous. Germline CDR1 SGDLS, CDR2 YYNGEE. V lost 4 bases to trimming and J lost 6 bases, with 10 bases between them. The CDR3 sequence is 13 residues long. CDR3 sequence: CASSTTLSGELFF. Written as DNA, the CDR3 is TGTGCCAGCAGCACCACTTTGTCCGGGGAGCTGTTTTTT.

The CDR3 DNA follows: TGTGCCAGCTGGACAGGGAGCTCCTACAATGAGCAGTTCTTC. Protein: CASWTGSSYNEQFF. The rearrangement links TRBV12-3 or TRBV12-4 to TRBJ2-1; TRBD1 agrees at 8 bases. The CDR3 extends over 14 amino acids. Trimming removed 8 bases from V and 0 bases from J; junction bases left unmatched: 3.

This clonotype was picked up many times. The chain links TRBV7-2 to TRBJ2-2; D possibly uses TRBD1 or TRBD2 (6 bases each). V was pared by 6 bases and J by 3 bases, with 20 bases between. CDR3 length: 17 residues. Germline values: CDR1 SGHTA, CDR2 FQGNSA. The CDR3 here is CASRLRGRTGYTGELFF. Written as DNA, the CDR3 is TGTGCCAGCAGACTAAGGGGGAGGACGGGATACACCGGGGAGCTGTTTTTT.

The chain carries TRBV20-1 and TRBJ2-5; the D gene is possibly TRBD1 (9 bases). Per germline, CDR1 DFQATT and CDR2 SNEGSKA (reference sequence). The V end lost 0 bases, the J end lost 4 bases, and 42 bases lay between the germline ends. This CDR3 is built from 24 residues. DNA for the CDR3: TGCAGTGCTAGAGATCCCCCCGTTAGCGGGACGCGGGGCACAGGGGGCGGGCTGGGAGAGACCCAGTACTTC. Residues: CSARDPPVSGTRGTGGGLGETQYF.

The rearrangement joins TRBV10-3 to TRBJ1-4; D may be TRBD1 (5 bases). CDR3 length equals 14 residues. V lost 2 bases and J 7 bases, leaving 11 bases between the germline ends. Germline assignment: CDR1 ENHRY and CDR2 SYGVKD. The CDR3 protein is CAISEGDRGEKLFF. The CDR3 DNA follows: TGTGCCATCAGTGAGGGGGACCGGGGTGAAAAACTGTTTTTT.

The chain is built from TRBV5-4 and TRBJ1-2; 7 bases map to TRBD1. V shed 5 bases, J shed 0 bases, and the junction held 13 bases outside the gene matches. The germline V gene encodes CDR1 SGHNT and CDR2 YYREEE (reference sequence). CDR3 size: 17 residues. This CDR3 reads CASRGALGQSPNYGYTF. The CDR3 DNA is TGTGCCAGCAGAGGGGCTTTGGGACAGAGTCCTAACTATGGCTACACCTTC.

The genes are TRBV28 and TRBJ2-7; a possible D gene is TRBD1 (5 bases). The CDR3 covers 14 residues. Trimming shortened V by 5 bases and J by 3 bases, and 14 bases separated the two germline ends. From germline, CDR1 is MDHEN and CDR2 SYDVKM. The CDR3 region is CASSRMGQGYEQYF. CDR3 sequence (DNA): TGTGCCAGCAGTCGGATGGGGCAGGGCTACGAGCAGTACTTC.

J is TRBJ2-2 and V is TRBV7-2, with 7 bases fitting TRBD1. The CDR3 sequence is 14 residues long. CDR1 SGHTA and CDR2 FQGNSA come from the germline V gene. V lost 5 bases to trimming and J lost 6 bases; unmatched junction nucleotides: 6. CDR3 amino acids: CASSPRQGPGELFF. Written as DNA, the CDR3 is TGTGCCAGCAGCCCCAGACAGGGTCCCGGGGAGCTGTTTTTT.

The chain has TRBV20-1 and TRBJ1-5, with a possible D match to TRBD1 (5 bases). This CDR3 comprises 15 residues. Trimming removed 2 bases at V and 3 bases at J, with 14 bases between. Germline assignment: CDR1 DFQATT and CDR2 SNEGSKA (reference sequence). The CDR3 loop is CSARRGGGNNQPQHF. Here the CDR3 DNA reads TGCAGTGCTAGACGCGGGGGGGGGAACAATCAGCCCCAGCATTTT.

The chain has TRBV6-4 and TRBJ2-1; no clear D gene. Trimming pared 6 bases from V and 3 bases from J, leaving 15 bases between. This CDR3 region has 15 residues. CDR1 is MRHNA and CDR2 is SNTAGT in the germline V gene. The CDR3 region has the DNA TGTGCCAGCAGCCCATCAAAGTGGGACTACAATGAGCAGTTCTTC. Residues: CASSPSKWDYNEQFF.

The chain uses TRBV6-4 and TRBJ2-3, with 10 bases that match TRBD2. V lost 0 bases to trimming and J lost 1 base; unmatched junction nucleotides: 1. Germline V gives CDR1 MRHNA, CDR2 SNTAGT. The CDR3 is made up of 16 amino acids. Here the CDR3 reads CASSDSGTSGTDTQYF. The CDR3 DNA reads as TGTGCCAGCAGTGACTCCGGGACTAGCGGCACAGATACGCAGTATTTT.

The rearrangement joins TRBV20-1 to TRBJ1-5, with TRBD1 as a possible D gene (6 bases). CDR1 is DFQATT, CDR2 SNEGSKA, per germline (reference sequence). The CDR3 runs 16 residues. Trimming took 0 bases from V and 2 from J, leaving 14 bases between them. CDR3 coding DNA: TGCAGTGCTAGAGAGGGAGGGGGTATGGGCAATCAGCCCCAGCATTTT. Translated: CSAREGGGMGNQPQHF.

This chain joins TRBV9 and TRBJ1-1, with D perhaps TRBD1 (6 bases). The V end was cut by 3 bases, the J end by 1 base, with 10 bases between. Germline CDR1 SGDLS, CDR2 YYNGEE. The CDR3 consists of 14 residues. CDR3 sequence: CASSGTGKNTEAFF. The CDR3 DNA reads TGTGCCAGCAGCGGTACAGGGAAGAACACTGAAGCTTTCTTT.

The rearrangement links TRBV4-1 to TRBJ2-5; D call uncertain. CDR1 MGHRA and CDR2 YSYEKL come from the germline V gene. Trimming took off 2 bases at V and 2 bases at J, with 9 bases between the two ends. The CDR3 runs to 14 residues. The CDR3 sequence is CASSQQFSQETQYF. Written as DNA, the CDR3 is TGCGCCAGCAGCCAACAATTCTCTCAAGAGACCCAGTACTTC.

This clonotype appeared a few times. The rearrangement uses TRBV5-1 and TRBJ1-2; 8 positions match TRBD1. The CDR3 contains 15 residues. V was clipped by 1 base and J by 3 bases; unmatched bases: 5. CDR1 and CDR2 from the germline V gene are SGHRS and YFSETQ. The CDR3 nucleotides read TGCGCCAGCAGCTTGTCAGGGGGCATTGACTATGGCTACACCTTC. It encodes CASSLSGGIDYGYTF.

This sequence joins TRBV5-1 and TRBJ2-2, with D unresolved. Germline V gene data show CDR1 as SGHRS and CDR2 as YFSETQ. With 6 bases removed from V and 6 bases from J, the gap between germline ends came to 12 bases. The CDR3 consists of 13 residues. The CDR3 DNA follows: TGCGCCAGCAAGTTTAGTTTAGCCGGGGAGCTGTTTTTT. Its protein product is CASKFSLAGELFF.

This clonotype was seen a handful of times. DNA of the CDR3: TGTGCCAGCAGTGAAACAGGGGTTCCGGGGCTTAATGAAAAACTGTTTTTT. Protein sequence: CASSETGVPGLNEKLFF. This sequence joins TRBV2 and TRBJ1-4; 7 nucleotides match TRBD1. CDR3 length: 17 amino acids. Trimming took 2 bases from V and 4 from J; bases not matched to a gene: 10. Per germline, CDR1 SNHLY and CDR2 FYNNEI. Using reference TRBV2 and TRBJ1-4 for the parts outside the CDR3, the full variable domain is EPEVTQTPSHQVTQMGQEVILRCVPISNHLYFYWYRQILGQKVEFLVSFYNNEISEKSEIFDDQFSVERPDGSNFTLKIRSTKLEDSAMYFCASSETGVPGLNEKLFFGSGTQLSVL.